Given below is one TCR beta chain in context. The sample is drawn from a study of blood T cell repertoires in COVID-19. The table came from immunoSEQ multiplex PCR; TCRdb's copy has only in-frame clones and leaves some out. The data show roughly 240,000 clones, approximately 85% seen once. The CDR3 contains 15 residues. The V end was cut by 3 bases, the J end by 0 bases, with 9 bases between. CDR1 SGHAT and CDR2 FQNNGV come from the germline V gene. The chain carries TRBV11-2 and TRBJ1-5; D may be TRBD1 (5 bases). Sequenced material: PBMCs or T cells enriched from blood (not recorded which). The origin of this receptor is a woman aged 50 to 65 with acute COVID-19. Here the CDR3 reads CASSFTGDSNQPQHF. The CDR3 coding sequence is TGTGCCAGCAGCTTTACAGGAGATAGCAATCAGCCCCAGCATTTT. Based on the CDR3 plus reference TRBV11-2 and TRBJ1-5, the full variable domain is EAGVAQSPRYKIIEKRQSVAFWCNPISGHATLYWYQQILGQGPKLLIQFQNNGVVDDSQLPKDRFSAERLKGVDSTLKIQPAKLEDSAVYLCASSFTGDSNQPQHFGDGTRLSIL.